The rows below give T cell receptor beta chains drawn from one sample of a study of blood T cell repertoires in COVID-19. Measured with immunoSEQ multiplex PCR; TCRdb has only the in-frame clones, and not every one. The sample shows nearly 200,000 clones, approximately 90% of them seen only once. Specimen: peripheral blood. The receptors originated from a woman aged 35 to 49 who had recovered from COVID-19. Each CDR3 is given with its conserved first and last residue. Fields, in order: V gene, J gene, CDR3 protein.

v_call: TRBV7-2; j_call: TRBJ2-7; cdr3_aa: CASSPTLGLAAYEQYF
v_call: TRBV7-8; j_call: TRBJ2-3; cdr3_aa: CASSLSGGSPTDTQYF
v_call: TRBV5-5; j_call: TRBJ1-1; cdr3_aa: CASSWADMNTEAFF
v_call: TRBV25-1; j_call: TRBJ2-7; cdr3_aa: CASSEADSGIYEQYF
v_call: TRBV7-2; j_call: TRBJ2-1; cdr3_aa: CASSPRRWAGGLIYNEQFF
v_call: TRBV19; j_call: TRBJ2-1; cdr3_aa: CASRGQGATSGRGNEQFF
v_call: TRBV11-2; j_call: TRBJ1-6; cdr3_aa: CASRSLQGKGSPLHF
v_call: TRBV19; j_call: TRBJ2-4; cdr3_aa: CASSNRTGMTDIQYF
v_call: TRBV30; j_call: TRBJ1-1; cdr3_aa: CAWADTWNTEAFF
v_call: TRBV2; j_call: TRBJ2-3; cdr3_aa: CASSEPLTSGSSWVTQYF
v_call: TRBV28; j_call: TRBJ1-2; cdr3_aa: CASSSAASDRGIFYTF
v_call: TRBV7-9; j_call: TRBJ2-7; cdr3_aa: CASKTAGTYEQYF
v_call: TRBV7-9; j_call: TRBJ1-3; cdr3_aa: CASSLRFSGNTIYF
v_call: TRBV7-9; j_call: TRBJ2-3; cdr3_aa: CASSDSYGGTTSTDTQYF
v_call: TRBV3-1/TRBV3-2; j_call: TRBJ1-1; cdr3_aa: CASSQDYFTEAFF